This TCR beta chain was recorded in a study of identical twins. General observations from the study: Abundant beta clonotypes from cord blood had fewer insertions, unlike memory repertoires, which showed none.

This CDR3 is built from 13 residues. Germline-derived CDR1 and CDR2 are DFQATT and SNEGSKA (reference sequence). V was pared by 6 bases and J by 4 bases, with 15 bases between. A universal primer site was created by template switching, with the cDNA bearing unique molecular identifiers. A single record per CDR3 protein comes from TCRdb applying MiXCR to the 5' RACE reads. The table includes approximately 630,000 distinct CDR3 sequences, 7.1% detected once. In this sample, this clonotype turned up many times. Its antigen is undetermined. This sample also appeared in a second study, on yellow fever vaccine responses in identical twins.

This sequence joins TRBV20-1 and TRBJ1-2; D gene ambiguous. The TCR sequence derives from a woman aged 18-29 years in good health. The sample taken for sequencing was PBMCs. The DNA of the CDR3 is TGCAGTGCATCGTCAAGTGACCTCTATGGCTACACCTTC. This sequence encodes CSASSSDLYGYTF.